These 29 T cell receptor beta chains share one sample of origin, sequenced in a study of blood T cell repertoires in COVID-19. The repertoire was sequenced with immunoSEQ multiplex PCR; TCRdb's copy has only in-frame clones and lacks some. The data show roughly 170,000 clones, under 90% seen once. Material for sequencing was peripheral blood. These receptors all come from a human donor in a cohort sampled during active COVID-19.

The V call is TRBV19, the J call TRBJ2-7, with D perhaps matching TRBD1 (5 bases). The CDR3 is 13 residues long. The V end lost 7 bases, the J end lost 5 bases, and 15 bases lay between the germline ends. Germline V gene data show CDR1 as LNHDA and CDR2 as SQIVND (reference sequence). In DNA form, the CDR3 reads TGTGCCAGTAAGGAAAAGGGGTCCCACGAGCAGTACTTC. Amino acids: CASKEKGSHEQYF.

This chain's CDR3 is CASSEAFVTTDGYTF. DNA of the CDR3: TGTGCCAGCAGTGAAGCGTTCGTGACAACGGATGGCTACACCTTC. V usage is TRBV6-1 and J usage is TRBJ1-2, with D uncertain. Per germline, CDR1 MNHNS and CDR2 SASEGT. Trimming took off 0 bases at V and 6 bases at J, with 14 bases between the two ends. The CDR3 consists of 15 residues.

DNA for the CDR3: TGTGCCAGCAGTTACGGGGGGGCGCGTGGAAACACCATATATTTT. As protein: CASSYGGARGNTIYF. The chain recombines TRBV6-6 with TRBJ1-3; TRBD1 is a possible D gene (6 bases). Per germline, CDR1 MNHNY and CDR2 SVGAGI (reference sequence). Trimming cost V 2 bases and J 3 bases, with 11 bases left between them. The CDR3 loop spans 15 amino acids.

This clone was found once. This same CDR3 is encoded by further DNA sequences in the sample. The V call is TRBV6-5, the J call TRBJ1-6, with 7 bases matching TRBD1. The germline V gene encodes CDR1 MNHEY and CDR2 SVGAGI. V lost 6 bases to trimming and J lost 3 bases; unmatched junction nucleotides: 2. The CDR3 contains 14 residues. The CDR3 DNA follows: TGTGCCAGCAGCCGACAGGGCTATAATTCACCCCTCCACTTT. It codes for CASSRQGYNSPLHF.

The chain uses TRBV19 and TRBJ2-7, with TRBD1 identical over 8 bases. CDR1 is LNHDA, CDR2 SQIVND, per germline (reference sequence). The CDR3 is 14 amino acids. V gave up 6 bases and J gave up 0 bases; unmatched junction bases: 4. DNA of the CDR3: TGTGCCAGTAGGCCGGGACAGGACTCCTACGAGCAGTACTTC. Amino acid sequence: CASRPGQDSYEQYF.

This clone appeared a single time. The genes are TRBV11-3 and TRBJ1-1; perhaps TRBD1 as D (5 bases). Between the trimmed V and J ends, which lost 0 bases and 12 bases, there was a span of 11 bases. The CDR3 sequence is 12 residues long. CDR1 is SGHNT and CDR2 is YENEEA in the germline V gene. The CDR3 sequence: CASSLDGRETFF. The DNA for the CDR3 is TGTGCCAGCAGCTTAGACGGCAGGGAAACTTTCTTT.

This clone was recorded many times. The rearrangement uses TRBV6-5 and TRBJ2-1; D gene uncertain. With 5 bases removed from V and 5 bases from J, the gap between germline ends came to 13 bases. The CDR3 runs 14 residues. Germline V gene data show CDR1 as MNHEY and CDR2 as SVGAGI. The CDR3 sequence: CASSIEAYDNEQFF. In nucleotides, the CDR3 is TGTGCCAGCAGTATCGAGGCTTATGACAATGAGCAGTTCTTC.

The chain combines TRBV7-3 with TRBJ2-1, with 14 bases matching TRBD2. This CDR3 contains 14 residues. Trimming cost V 5 bases and J 11 bases; bases outside gene matches: 5. Germline CDR1 reads SGHTA; CDR2 reads FQGTGA. The DNA of the CDR3 is TGTGCCAGCAGCCCTGGACTAGCGGGGGGTCAGCAGTTCTTC. This codes for CASSPGLAGGQQFF.

The rearrangement joins TRBV7-9 to TRBJ1-1, with D perhaps matching TRBD1 (6 bases). V lost 2 bases, J lost 2 bases, and 15 bases lay in between. This CDR3 has 16 amino acids. Germline V gene lookup returns CDR1 SEHNR and CDR2 FQNEAQ (reference sequence). CDR3: CASSLLGGSSNTEAFF. The CDR3 DNA reads TGTGCCAGCAGCTTACTAGGGGGAAGTAGTAACACTGAAGCTTTCTTT.

This clone was seen once. The chain is built from TRBV5-1 and TRBJ1-4; D is undetermined. Germline assignment: CDR1 SGHRS and CDR2 YFSETQ. The V gene lost 0 bases and the J gene lost 8 bases, with 17 bases spanning the gap. This CDR3 region has 16 residues. This CDR3 is CASSLEPVPGREKLFF. The CDR3 DNA reads TGCGCCAGCAGCTTGGAGCCGGTGCCTGGGAGGGAAAAACTGTTTTTT.

A remark on this clone: The same CDR3 arises from other DNA sequences in this sample as well. The rearrangement links TRBV7-9 to TRBJ2-7, with 9 bases fitting TRBD1. The J segment lost 4 bases and the V segment lost 1 base, leaving 2 bases of the junction unmatched. Germline CDR1 reads SEHNR; CDR2 reads FQNEAQ (reference sequence). The CDR3 runs 14 residues. CDR3 sequence (DNA): TGTGCCAGCAGCTTAGGGACAGGGGCTTACGAGCAGTACTTC. Translation: CASSLGTGAYEQYF.

The chain uses TRBV11-2 and TRBJ2-7; D unclear. Germline V gene lookup returns CDR1 SGHAT and CDR2 FQNNGV. The CDR3 is made up of 13 amino acids. With 0 bases removed from V and 3 bases from J, the gap between germline ends came to 6 bases. CDR3 residues: CASSLDRSYEQYF. CDR3 nucleotide sequence: TGTGCCAGCAGCTTAGATCGGAGCTACGAGCAGTACTTC.

The rearrangement joins TRBV19 to TRBJ1-1; no reliable D call. CDR1 LNHDA and CDR2 SQIVND come from the germline V gene (reference sequence). This CDR3 spans 15 amino acids. Trimming took 4 bases from V and 1 from J, leaving 13 bases between them. The CDR3 protein is CASSKREKENTEAFF. CDR3 nucleotides: TGTGCCAGTAGTAAAAGGGAGAAGGAGAACACTGAAGCTTTCTTT.

In the case of this clone: The junction differs from germline at one of its ends, possibly a read error. For the CDR3, the DNA is TGTGCCAGCAGATCTCCTGGACGGGAACGGTGGTACCACTTC. Translated, it gives CASRSPGRERWYHF. The gene calls are TRBV11-2 and TRBJ2-7; D possibly corresponds to TRBD2 (5 bases). This CDR3 has 14 residues. Looked up from germline, CDR1 is SGHAT and CDR2 is FQNNGV. Looking up the rest from reference TRBV11-2 and TRBJ2-7 gives the full variable domain: EAGVAQSPRYKIIEKRQSVAFWCNPISGHATLYWYQQILGQGPKLLIQFQNNGVVDDSQLPKDRFSAERLKGVDSTLKIQPAKLEDSAVYLCASRSPGRERWYHFGPGTRLTVT.

This chain uses TRBV5-4 with TRBJ2-6; 10 nucleotides match TRBD1. V was clipped by 4 bases and J by 2 bases; unmatched bases: 6. The CDR3 totals 17 residues. The germline CDR1 and CDR2 sequences are SGHNT and YYREEE (reference sequence). CDR3 in amino acids: CASSPSDRGTGANVLTF. The CDR3 region has the DNA TGTGCCAGCAGCCCTTCGGACAGGGGGACTGGGGCCAACGTCCTGACTTTC.

The chain employs TRBV4-2 and TRBJ1-1, with no clear D. V was trimmed by 6 bases and J by 8 bases, leaving 19 bases between them. The CDR3 consists of 14 residues. Germline CDR1 LGHNA, CDR2 YNFKEQ. CDR3 DNA: TGTGCCAGCAGGCTCGACACCCGAGGGCAGGAAGCTTTCTTT. Translation gives CASRLDTRGQEAFF.

The gene calls are TRBV29-1 and TRBJ1-3; possibly TRBD1 for D (5 bases). The V gene's germline CDR1 is SQVTM and CDR2 ANQGSEA. V shed 7 bases and J shed 4 bases, with 14 bases lying between them. This CDR3 spans 13 amino acids. The CDR3 DNA follows: TGCAGCGCCCTTGGGGCGGTGGGAAACACCATATATTTT. As protein: CSALGAVGNTIYF. The variable domain in full, with the rest retrieved from reference TRBV29-1 and TRBJ1-3, is SAVISQKPSRDICQRGTSLTIQCQVDSQVTMMFWYRQQPGQSLTLIATANQGSEATYESGFVIDKFPISRPNLTFSTLTVSNMSPEDSSIYLCSALGAVGNTIYFGEGSWLTVV.

The V call is TRBV6-6, the J call TRBJ1-4; D ambiguous. The CDR3 has 13 residues. Germline-derived CDR1 and CDR2 are MNHNY and SVGAGI (reference sequence). V shed 8 bases and J shed 9 bases, with 16 bases lying between them. CDR3 DNA sequence: TGTGCCAGCTTGGGGAGGGATAGCCAAAAACTGTTTTTT. Translating it yields CASLGRDSQKLFF.

The chain uses TRBV5-4 and TRBJ2-1, with a tentative D call TRBD1 (6 bases). From germline, CDR1 is SGHNT and CDR2 YYREEE (reference sequence). The CDR3 covers 17 residues. The V end lost 4 bases, the J end lost 0 bases, and 17 bases lay between the germline ends. The CDR3 DNA reads as TGTGCCAGCAGCCCCCGAGGGGGTAGGGACTCCTACAATGAGCAGTTCTTC. It codes for CASSPRGGRDSYNEQFF.

The chain uses TRBV27 and TRBJ1-2; unclear D gene. Germline V gene lookup returns CDR1 MNHEY and CDR2 SMNVEV (reference sequence). This CDR3 is 14 amino acids long. The germline V and J ends were trimmed by 3 bases and 7 bases, with 15 bases remaining between them. The CDR3 region is CASSFSLDTRGYTF. CDR3 bases: TGTGCCAGCAGTTTTTCCCTAGATACTCGTGGCTACACCTTC.

The chain combines TRBV4-1 with TRBJ2-7; TRBD1 matches at 10 bases. Germline V gene lookup returns CDR1 MGHRA and CDR2 YSYEKL. This CDR3 spans 16 amino acids. V lost 0 bases and J lost 5; bases outside the gene matches: 7. CDR3 DNA: TGCGCCAGCAGCCAAGATGCCGGGACAGGGGACGACGAGCAGTACTTC. Translating gives CASSQDAGTGDDEQYF.

The chain links TRBV5-4 to TRBJ1-1; tentatively, D is TRBD1 (6 bases). Trimming removed 4 bases at V and 1 base at J, with 14 bases between. The germline V gene encodes CDR1 SGHNT and CDR2 YYREEE (reference sequence). The CDR3 contains 15 residues. CDR3 region: CASSPGQLGNTEAFF. DNA for the CDR3: TGTGCCAGCAGCCCCGGACAGTTAGGGAACACTGAAGCTTTCTTT.

V usage is TRBV19 and J usage is TRBJ1-5; D unresolved. Trimming took 3 bases from V and 6 from J, leaving 6 bases between them. This CDR3 is 12 amino acids long. CDR1 and CDR2 from the germline V gene are LNHDA and SQIVND (reference sequence). In DNA, the CDR3 is TGTGCCAGTAGTATCCCGGGTCAGCCCCAGCATTTT. Protein product: CASSIPGQPQHF.

The genes are TRBV3-1 (or the pseudogene TRBV3-2) and TRBJ2-1; a weak D match, TRBD2 (7 bases). The CDR3 covers 15 residues. Germline CDR1 reads LGHDT; CDR2 reads YNNKEL (reference sequence). V was trimmed by 4 bases and J by 9 bases, leaving 19 bases between them. CDR3 region: CASSPGLGGAGEQFF. The CDR3 DNA is TGTGCCAGCAGCCCAGGATTGGGGGGGGCGGGTGAGCAGTTCTTC.

This clone has only one observation. The V and J genes are TRBV5-8 and TRBJ2-5, with D unresolved. The ends were cut back, 4 bases at V and 3 bases at J, with 16 bases in the middle. The germline CDR1 and CDR2 sequences are SGHTS and YDEGEE. The CDR3 is made up of 15 amino acids. CDR3 protein: CASSMGSDGEETQYF. Here the CDR3 DNA reads TGTGCCAGCAGCATGGGATCTGACGGAGAAGAGACCCAGTACTTC.

This clone appeared a single time. The CDR3 nucleotides read TGTGCCAGCAGCCGAAGGACAGGGTGGGGAACTGAAGCTTTCTTT. Encoded protein: CASSRRTGWGTEAFF. The rearrangement links TRBV3-1 (or the pseudogene TRBV3-2) to TRBJ1-1; 8 bases are shared with TRBD1. The CDR3 sequence is 15 residues long. Losses at the gene ends were 4 bases for V and 5 bases for J; bases not matched to a gene: 9. Germline V gene lookup returns CDR1 LGHDT and CDR2 YNNKEL (reference sequence).

This clone was detected once. Other DNA sequences of this sample code for an identical CDR3. J is TRBJ1-2 and V is TRBV3-1 (or the pseudogene TRBV3-2); D is possibly TRBD1 (5 bases). This CDR3 contains 13 residues. Trimming took 3 bases from V and 2 from J, leaving 7 bases between them. Germline CDR1 and CDR2: LGHDT and YNNKEL (reference sequence). Here the CDR3 reads CASSQGQNYGYTF. CDR3 DNA: TGTGCCAGCAGCCAGGGGCAGAACTATGGCTACACCTTC.

The V call is TRBV7-8, the J call TRBJ2-5, with a weak D call TRBD1 (6 bases). Trimming removed 8 bases from V and 0 bases from J, with 16 bases in between. CDR3 size: 15 residues. The germline CDR1 and CDR2 sequences are SGHVS and FQNEAQ. CDR3 nucleotides: TGTGCCAGCCAAGATTGGGACATCTACCAAGAGACCCAGTACTTC. This gives the protein CASQDWDIYQETQYF.

The CDR3 spells CASSPRGDSWNTEAFF. The CDR3 bases are TGTGCCAGCAGCCCTCGCGGCGATTCTTGGAACACTGAAGCTTTCTTT. The chain joins TRBV6-2 or TRBV6-3 to TRBJ1-1; D is undetermined. Germline lookup yields CDR1 MNHEY and CDR2 SVGEGT. Trimming removed 6 bases at V and 1 base at J, with 18 bases between. The CDR3 runs 16 residues.